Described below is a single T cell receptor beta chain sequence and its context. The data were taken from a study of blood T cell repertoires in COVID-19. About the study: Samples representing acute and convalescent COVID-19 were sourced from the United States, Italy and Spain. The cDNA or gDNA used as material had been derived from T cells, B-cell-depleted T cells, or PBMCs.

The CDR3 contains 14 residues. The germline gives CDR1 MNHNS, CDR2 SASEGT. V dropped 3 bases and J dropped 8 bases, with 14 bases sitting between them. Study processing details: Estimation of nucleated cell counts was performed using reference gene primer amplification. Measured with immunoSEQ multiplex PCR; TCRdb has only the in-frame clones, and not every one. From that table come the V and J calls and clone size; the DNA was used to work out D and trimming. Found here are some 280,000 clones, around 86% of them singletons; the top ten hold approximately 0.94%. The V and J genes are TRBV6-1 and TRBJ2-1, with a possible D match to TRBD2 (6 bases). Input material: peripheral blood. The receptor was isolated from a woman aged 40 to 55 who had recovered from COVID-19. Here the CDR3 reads CASSDELARDEQFF. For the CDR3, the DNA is TGTGCCAGCAGTGACGAGCTAGCGAGGGATGAGCAGTTCTTC.